This TCR beta chain was obtained from a study of T-cell memory formation after mild COVID-19. Study summary: TCR clustering was largely donor specific. Study-wide points: A second wave expanding day 15 to 37 was CD4+-biased; contracting clones were balanced. Second-wave clones reaching peak frequency on day 37 lacked confirmed SARS-CoV-2 specificity.

Germline V gene lookup returns CDR1 SGHRS and CDR2 YFSETQ. The CDR3 loop spans 14 amino acids. Trimming shortened V by 4 bases and J by 6 bases, and 16 bases separated the two germline ends. 5'RACE with constant-segment primers built TCRalpha and TCRbeta cDNA libraries with UMIs. TCRdb recomputed calls from the 5' RACE reads with MiXCR, one row per CDR3 protein. This sample carries some 300,000 distinct CDR3 sequences, approximately 19% of them seen once, and the ten largest clones take 20% to 25%. In its sample, this clonotype was seen a few times. No antigen is known for it. The source material was PBMCs or a T cell subset sorted from them (not recorded which). The sequence was obtained from a man aged 18 to 30 who had mild COVID-19 (a few samples of this study predate the infection). Cell type and time point are not known. The chain joins TRBV5-1 to TRBJ1-1; no definite D call. The CDR3 is CASSPPASKSEAFF. The CDR3 region has the DNA TGCGCCAGCAGCCCCCCGGCCAGTAAGTCTGAAGCTTTCTTT.